These 7 T cell receptor beta chains were all obtained from the same sample, sequenced in a study of T cell repertoires in cytomegalovirus infection. TCRdb processed the reads anew with MiXCR; each CDR3 protein has one entry. This table holds about 770,000 distinct CDR3 sequences, around 29% found once. The antigens of these receptors remain unknown. The sequencing here drew on cultured CD8+ T cells from PBMCs, taken from culture after CMV antigen stimulation. The receptors stem from a human donor in good health (CMV status not recorded). Some clones in this sample may be carry-over from other donors' samples.

This clonotype was detected only a few times. The chain employs TRBV7-9 and TRBJ2-3; 10 nucleotides line up with TRBD2. The CDR3 is 16 amino acids. Germline CDR1 and CDR2: SEHNR and FQNEAQ (reference sequence). V lost 8 bases to trimming and J lost 2 bases; unmatched junction nucleotides: 10. CDR3 region: CASGLAGENNTDTQYF. The CDR3 nucleotides are TGTGCCAGCGGGCTAGCGGGGGAGAATAACACAGATACGCAGTATTTT.

This clonotype was observed a few times. The chain is built from TRBV9 and TRBJ1-6, with D maybe TRBD1 (5 bases). V lost 4 bases and J 8 bases, leaving 13 bases between the germline ends. The CDR3 runs 14 residues. Per germline, CDR1 SGDLS and CDR2 YYNGEE. This CDR3 reads CASSPLKGYSPLHF. In nucleotides, the CDR3 is TGTGCCAGCAGCCCACTTAAGGGGTATTCACCCCTCCACTTT.

The V and J genes are TRBV19 and TRBJ2-2, with TRBD2 matching 10 bases. Germline V gene data show CDR1 as LNHDA and CDR2 as SQIVND (reference sequence). V was pared by 2 bases and J by 6 bases, with 9 bases of the junction left unmatched. The CDR3 sequence is 17 residues long. CDR3 residues: CASSIPRGTSGAGELFF. CDR3 coding DNA: TGTGCCAGTAGTATACCCCGAGGAACTAGCGGGGCCGGGGAGCTGTTTTTT.

Many counts were recorded for this clonotype. The rearrangement uses TRBV27 and TRBJ2-5; 7 bases are shared with TRBD1. J was trimmed by 0 bases and V by 6 bases; bases with no gene match: 4. Germline loops: CDR1 MNHEY, CDR2 SMNVEV (reference sequence). This CDR3 spans 14 amino acids. The CDR3 DNA reads as TGTGCCAGCAGCTTAGGGACAGACCAAGAGACCCAGTACTTC. Encoded protein: CASSLGTDQETQYF.

The gene calls are TRBV2 and TRBJ1-5, with D tentatively TRBD1 (5 bases). Deletions cut 3 bases from V and 5 bases from J, with 20 bases between. The length of the CDR3 is 17 residues. Germline V lookup: CDR1 SNHLY, CDR2 FYNNEI. The CDR3 sequence: CASSDSPGTAGYQPQHF. As DNA, the CDR3 is TGTGCCAGCAGTGATAGCCCAGGGACCGCCGGGTATCAGCCCCAGCATTTT.

The chain links TRBV5-6 to TRBJ2-3; TRBD2 aligns across 12 bases. This CDR3 is 15 amino acids long. The V gene end was trimmed by 2 bases and the J gene end by 7 bases; junction bases not matched to a gene: 5. Looked up from germline, CDR1 is SGHDT and CDR2 is YYEEEE. CDR3 sequence: CASSFLAGGQHTQYF. The CDR3 DNA follows: TGTGCCAGCAGCTTCCTAGCGGGGGGGCAACATACGCAGTATTTT.

The chain is built from TRBV13 and TRBJ2-3; D is undetermined. The germline V gene has CDR1 PRHDT and CDR2 FYEKMQ (reference sequence). Trimming shortened V by 2 bases and J by 2 bases, and 11 bases separated the two germline ends. This CDR3 comprises 15 residues. CDR3: CASSLRQAYTDTQYF. CDR3 nucleotide sequence: TGTGCCAGCAGCTTAAGGCAGGCCTACACAGATACGCAGTATTTT.